The 26 T cell receptor beta chains listed next were all sequenced from one sample in a study of cytomegalovirus exposure and HLA in healthy donors (dated by TCRdb to about 2017). Receptor amplification or capture employed the immunoSEQ multiplex PCR assay. For the multiplex PCR, a mixture combining 60 forward primers for TCR Vbeta segments and 13 reverse primers for TCR Jbeta segments was used. TCRdb took this table from immuneACCESS and kept in-frame rearrangements with V and J called. Such tables lack part of the clones; where checked against another copy, unresolved V genes explain under half of the gap, and the rest is unexplained. Counted in this sample were about 130,000 clones; roughly 79% of them appeared once. The ten largest clonotypes hold approximately 1.8% of the sample. The sequenced material came from PBMCs. The receptors shown here come from a woman aged 40 to 49 in good health and CMV-seronegative.

The V call is TRBV4-2, the J call TRBJ2-7; 9 nucleotides align to TRBD2. This CDR3 region has 15 residues. From germline, CDR1 is LGHNA and CDR2 YNFKEQ. Unmatched junction bases numbered 5, after V lost 0 bases and J lost 5 bases. CDR3 residues: CASSQEGTSTNEQYF. Written as DNA, the CDR3 is TGTGCCAGCAGCCAAGAAGGGACTAGCACCAACGAGCAGTACTTC.

The chain combines TRBV19 with TRBJ1-5, with a tentative D call TRBD1 (5 bases). Germline assignment: CDR1 LNHDA and CDR2 SQIVND (reference sequence). Between the trimmed V and J ends, which lost 7 bases and 7 bases, there was a span of 17 bases. This CDR3 comprises 14 residues. The CDR3: CASISRGDGQPQHF. As DNA, the CDR3 is TGTGCCAGTATCTCTCGCGGGGACGGGCAGCCCCAGCATTTT.

The rearrangement joins TRBV5-6 to TRBJ2-3; tentative D call: TRBD2 (6 bases). Trimming stripped 0 bases from V and 1 base from J, with 15 bases between. Germline-derived CDR1 and CDR2 are SGHDT and YYEEEE. This CDR3 contains 17 residues. Here the CDR3 reads CASSLGDLGGGTDTQYF. The CDR3 nucleotides are TGTGCCAGCAGCTTGGGGGATTTGGGCGGGGGCACAGATACGCAGTATTTT. Together with reference TRBV5-6 and TRBJ2-3, the CDR3 gives the full variable domain: DAGVTQSPTHLIKTRGQQVTLRCSPKSGHDTVSWYQQALGQGPQFIFQYYEEEERQRGNFPDRFSGHQFPNYSSELNVNALLLGDSALYLCASSLGDLGGGTDTQYFGPGTRLTVL.

The rearrangement joins TRBV2 to TRBJ1-2; no firm D call. The CDR3 has 15 amino acids. Germline assignment: CDR1 SNHLY and CDR2 FYNNEI. The V end lost 0 bases, the J end lost 3 bases, and 11 bases lay between the germline ends. The chain's CDR3 is CASSEARGLDYGYTF. CDR3 sequence (DNA): TGTGCCAGCAGTGAAGCGAGAGGGTTGGACTATGGCTACACCTTC.

In this sample, this clone turned up a few times. The V call is TRBV9, the J call TRBJ2-1, with 9 bases that match TRBD2. V dropped 4 bases and J dropped 10; count of bases not matched to a gene: 12. The CDR3 covers 15 residues. CDR1 SGDLS and CDR2 YYNGEE come from the germline V gene. As DNA, the CDR3 is TGTGCCAGCAGCTCTAGCGGGACGGAGTGGAAGGAGCAGTTCTTC. Protein: CASSSSGTEWKEQFF.

The chain carries TRBV2 and TRBJ2-7, with 7 bases that match TRBD1. Germline V CDR1 and CDR2: SNHLY, FYNNEI. The CDR3 is 14 amino acids. V gave up 6 bases and J gave up 0 bases; unmatched junction bases: 5. The CDR3 sequence is CASSAGTVSYEQYF. The CDR3 region has the DNA TGTGCCAGCAGCGCCGGGACAGTCTCCTACGAGCAGTACTTC.

V usage is TRBV5-4 and J usage is TRBJ2-7; no firm D call. Trimming pared 4 bases from V and 3 bases from J, leaving 8 bases between. Looked up from germline, CDR1 is SGHNT and CDR2 is YYREEE (reference sequence). The CDR3 is made up of 12 amino acids. The chain's CDR3 is CASSLNNYEQYF. CDR3 in DNA: TGTGCCAGCAGCCTTAACAACTACGAGCAGTACTTC.

This rearrangement joins TRBV27 to TRBJ2-7; 7 bases fit TRBD2. The CDR3 loop spans 14 amino acids. CDR1 is MNHEY, CDR2 SMNVEV, per germline (reference sequence). The V and J ends lost 6 bases and 2 bases, in that order; junction bases with no gene match: 7. Here the CDR3 reads CASSGVAGTYEQYF. DNA of the CDR3: TGTGCCAGCAGCGGAGTAGCGGGTACCTACGAGCAGTACTTC.

The rearrangement uses TRBV30 and TRBJ1-3; D is undetermined. Trimming took 4 bases from V and 5 from J, leaving 15 bases between them. Germline loops: CDR1 GTSNPN, CDR2 SVGIG (reference sequence). This CDR3 region has 14 residues. CDR3 sequence (DNA): TGTGCCTGGAAACCCCGGGTTGAACGAAACACCATATATTTT. It specifies CAWKPRVERNTIYF. Complete variable domain (other parts from reference TRBV30 and TRBJ1-3): SQTIHQWPATLVQPVGSPLSLECTVEGTSNPNLYWYRQAAGRGLQLLFYSVGIGQISSEVPQNLSASRPQDRQFILSSKKLLLSDSGFYLCAWKPRVERNTIYFGEGSWLTVV.

The genes are TRBV28 and TRBJ2-5; D is perhaps TRBD2 (6 bases). There are 15 residues in the CDR3. Germline V gene data show CDR1 as MDHEN and CDR2 as SYDVKM. V shed 5 bases and J shed 5 bases, with 18 bases lying between them. This CDR3 is CASSPGGYRGETQYF. The CDR3 bases are TGTGCCAGCAGTCCTGGGGGATATCGGGGGGAGACCCAGTACTTC.

The chain couples TRBV7-3 to TRBJ1-1; possible D gene TRBD1, 6 bases. Germline-derived CDR1 and CDR2 are SGHTA and FQGTGA. Deletions cut 5 bases from V and 3 bases from J, with 13 bases between. The CDR3 sequence is 14 residues long. For the CDR3, the DNA is TGTGCCAGCAGCCCACAACAGGGATACACTGAAGCTTTCTTT. This gives the protein CASSPQQGYTEAFF.

The genes are TRBV19 and TRBJ1-2; D is possibly TRBD1 (5 bases). The CDR3 totals 12 residues. Trimming left V 7 bases short and J 5 bases short, with 11 bases between. CDR1 is LNHDA and CDR2 is SQIVND in the germline V gene (reference sequence). CDR3 sequence (DNA): TGTGCCAGTAACGACAGAATATATGGCTACACCTTC. This translates into CASNDRIYGYTF.

The chain uses TRBV10-3 and TRBJ2-5, with D uncertain. With the DNA end fitting TRBJ2-7 better, the J assignment may be wrong. The CDR3 has 15 amino acids. CDR1 ENHRY and CDR2 SYGVKD come from the germline V gene. The CDR3 region has the DNA TGTGCCATCAGTGAGTCTGAGCCCGGAAACTACGAGCAGTACTTC. Amino acids: CAISESEPGNYEQYF.

This rearrangement joins TRBV14 to TRBJ1-1; weak D call: TRBD1 (5 bases). Germline V lookup: CDR1 SGHDN, CDR2 FVKESK. CDR3 length equals 15 residues. The ends were cut back, 2 bases at V and 6 bases at J, with 16 bases in the middle. The DNA of the CDR3 is TGTGCCAGCAGCCAAAGACAGAAGGGAGGTGCTGAAGCTTTCTTT. Protein product: CASSQRQKGGAEAFF.

The V call is TRBV10-1, the J call TRBJ2-7, with 8 bases fitting TRBD1. CDR3 length: 13 residues. CDR1 and CDR2 (germline): WNHNN, SYGVQD (reference sequence). The V and J ends lost 8 bases and 7 bases, in that order; junction bases with no gene match: 10. CDR3 coding DNA: TGCGCCAGCGGGGAGACAGGGGAGAAAGAGCAGTACTTC. It encodes CASGETGEKEQYF.

The chain uses TRBV14 and TRBJ2-3; D gene ambiguous. This CDR3 has 12 amino acids. Trimming took off 3 bases at V and 8 bases at J, with 9 bases between the two ends. Germline-derived CDR1 and CDR2 are SGHDN and FVKESK. CDR3 coding DNA: TGTGCCAGCAGCCAGGGCTTTAGTACGCAGTATTTT. Translated: CASSQGFSTQYF.

On this clone itself: The junction departs from the called germline gene at one end, perhaps through a read error. The genes are TRBV5-6 and TRBJ2-7; 15 positions match TRBD2. This CDR3 has 17 residues. The V gene's germline CDR1 is SGHDT and CDR2 YYEEEE. The CDR3 loop reads CASSPGLAGGPSYGQYF. As DNA, the CDR3 is TGTGCCAGCAGCCCGGGACTAGCGGGGGGACCCAGCTACGGGCAGTACTTC.

The V gene is TRBV11-2, the J gene TRBJ2-1; 11 nucleotides line up with TRBD2. Trimming cost V 1 base and J 4 bases; bases outside gene matches: 3. The CDR3 length is 16 residues. Germline-derived CDR1 and CDR2 are SGHAT and FQNNGV. CDR3 sequence (DNA): TGTGCCAGCAGCTTAGTTCCTAGCGGGGGGTACAATGAGCAGTTCTTC. Protein product: CASSLVPSGGYNEQFF. Combining the CDR3 with reference TRBV11-2 and TRBJ2-1 gives the whole variable domain EAGVAQSPRYKIIEKRQSVAFWCNPISGHATLYWYQQILGQGPKLLIQFQNNGVVDDSQLPKDRFSAERLKGVDSTLKIQPAKLEDSAVYLCASSLVPSGGYNEQFFGPGTRLTVL.

The chain links TRBV19 to TRBJ2-7, with D unclear. V lost 7 bases and J lost 6, with 10 bases in between. The CDR3 consists of 11 residues. Germline V lookup: CDR1 LNHDA, CDR2 SQIVND (reference sequence). The CDR3 region has the DNA TGTGCCAGTACCGACGACACCGAGCAGTACTTC. Encoded protein: CASTDDTEQYF.

The chain carries TRBV19 and TRBJ1-1; TRBD1 matches 10 bases. This CDR3 has 17 amino acids. J was trimmed by 2 bases and V by 5 bases; bases with no gene match: 11. Germline CDR1 reads LNHDA; CDR2 reads SQIVND (reference sequence). This chain's CDR3 is CASSSRTGGDINTEAFF. As DNA, the CDR3 is TGTGCCAGTAGTTCCCGGACAGGGGGAGACATCAACACTGAAGCTTTCTTT.

The genes are TRBV7-9 and TRBJ2-2; 7 nucleotides agree with TRBD1. The CDR3 loop spans 18 amino acids. The junction had 11 bases not matched to a gene; V was cut back by 2 bases and J by 2 bases. Germline CDR1 SEHNR, CDR2 FQNEAQ (reference sequence). The CDR3 loop is CASSLIRGQSFNTGELFF. The DNA for the CDR3 is TGTGCCAGCAGCTTAATTAGGGGACAGAGTTTTAACACCGGGGAGCTGTTTTTT.

The V and J genes are TRBV7-2 and TRBJ1-4; possible D gene TRBD1, 5 bases. Trimming took 4 bases from V and 0 from J, leaving 9 bases between them. Looked up from germline, CDR1 is SGHTA and CDR2 is FQGNSA. This CDR3 is built from 15 residues. This CDR3 is CASSSQDATNEKLFF. CDR3 in DNA: TGTGCCAGCAGCTCACAGGACGCAACTAATGAAAAACTGTTTTTT. Full variable domain (remainder filled in from reference TRBV7-2 and TRBJ1-4): GAGVSQSPSNKVTEKGKDVELRCDPISGHTALYWYRQSLGQGLEFLIYFQGNSAPDKSGLPSDRFSAERTGGSVSTLTIQRTQQEDSAVYLCASSSQDATNEKLFFGSGTQLSVL.

The chain couples TRBV5-1 to TRBJ2-4; TRBD1 might be the D (5 bases). The CDR3 consists of 14 residues. Germline V gives CDR1 SGHRS, CDR2 YFSETQ. The ends were cut back, 7 bases at V and 5 bases at J, with 16 bases in the middle. The DNA of the CDR3 is TGCGCCAGCTGCCCAGGGCAAACCGAAAACATTCAGTACTTC. This encodes CASCPGQTENIQYF.

This clone was seen only a few times. The chain joins TRBV6-6 to TRBJ1-4; no clear D. From germline, CDR1 is MNHNY and CDR2 SVGAGI (reference sequence). Trimming removed 5 bases at V and 0 bases at J, with 13 bases between. The CDR3 spans 16 residues. In DNA form, the CDR3 reads TGTGCCAGCAGTCTAGGGAGTCCTGCAACTAATGAAAAACTGTTTTTT. Translated: CASSLGSPATNEKLFF.

The chain recombines TRBV5-1 with TRBJ1-1; TRBD1 aligns across 9 bases. The CDR3 totals 15 residues. Germline-derived CDR1 and CDR2 are SGHRS and YFSETQ. The V segment lost 4 bases and the J segment 6 bases; nucleotides outside the gene matches: 10. The CDR3 nucleotides are TGCGCCAGCAGCAAGGGACAGGGAGTGAGCGCTGAAGCTTTCTTT. Its translation: CASSKGQGVSAEAFF.

The chain links TRBV6-1 to TRBJ2-7, with D unresolved. This CDR3 has 11 residues. Germline V lookup: CDR1 MNHNS, CDR2 SASEGT. The germline V and J ends were trimmed by 1 base and 13 bases, with 11 bases remaining between them. The CDR3: CASSEVSTVYF. In DNA form, the CDR3 reads TGTGCCAGCAGTGAAGTCTCCACGGTTTACTTC.